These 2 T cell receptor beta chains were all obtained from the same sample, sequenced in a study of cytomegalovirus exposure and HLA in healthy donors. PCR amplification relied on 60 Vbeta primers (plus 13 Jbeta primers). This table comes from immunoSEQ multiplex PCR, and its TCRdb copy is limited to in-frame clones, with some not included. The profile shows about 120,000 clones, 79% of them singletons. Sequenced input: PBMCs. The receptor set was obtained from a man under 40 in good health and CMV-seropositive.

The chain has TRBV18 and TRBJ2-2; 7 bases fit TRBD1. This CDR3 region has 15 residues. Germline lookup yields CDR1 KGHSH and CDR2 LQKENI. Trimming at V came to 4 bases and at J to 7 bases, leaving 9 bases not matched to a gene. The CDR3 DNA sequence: TGTGCCAGCTCACGGGACCGACAGGGTGGCGGGGAGCTGTTTTTT. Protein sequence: CASSRDRQGGGELFF. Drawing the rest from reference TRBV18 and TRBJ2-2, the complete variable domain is NAGVMQNPRHLVRRRGQEARLRCSPMKGHSHVYWYRQLPEEGLKFMVYLQKENIIDESGMPKERFSAEFPKEGPSILRIQQVVRGDSAAYFCASSRDRQGGGELFFGEGSRLTVL.

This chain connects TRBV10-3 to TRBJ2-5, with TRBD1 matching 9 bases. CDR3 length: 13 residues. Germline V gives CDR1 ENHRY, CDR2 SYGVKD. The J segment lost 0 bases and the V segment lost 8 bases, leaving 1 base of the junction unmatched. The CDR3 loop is CAIGTGYQETQYF. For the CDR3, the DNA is TGTGCCATCGGGACAGGGTACCAAGAGACCCAGTACTTC.